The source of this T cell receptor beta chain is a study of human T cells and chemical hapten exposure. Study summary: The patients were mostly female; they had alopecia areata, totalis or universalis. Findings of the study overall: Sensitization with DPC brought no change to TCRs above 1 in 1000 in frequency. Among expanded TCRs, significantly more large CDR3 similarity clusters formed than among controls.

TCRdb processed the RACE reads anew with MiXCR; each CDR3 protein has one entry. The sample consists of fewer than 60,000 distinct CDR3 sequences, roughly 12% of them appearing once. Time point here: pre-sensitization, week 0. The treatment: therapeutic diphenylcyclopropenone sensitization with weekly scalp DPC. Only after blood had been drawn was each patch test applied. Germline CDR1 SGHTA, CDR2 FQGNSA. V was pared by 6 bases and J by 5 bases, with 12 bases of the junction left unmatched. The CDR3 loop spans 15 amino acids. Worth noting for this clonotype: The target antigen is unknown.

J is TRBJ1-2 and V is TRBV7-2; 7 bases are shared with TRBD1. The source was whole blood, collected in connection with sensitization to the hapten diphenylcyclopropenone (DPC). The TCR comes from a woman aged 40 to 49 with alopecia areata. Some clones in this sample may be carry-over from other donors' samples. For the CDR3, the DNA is TGTGCCAGCAGACAACCGACAGGGTCTGGATATGGCTACACCTTC. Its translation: CASRQPTGSGYGYTF.